This TCR beta chain was recorded in a study of human thymus T cells. Looked up from germline, CDR1 is SGHNT and CDR2 is YENEEA. V dropped 6 bases and J dropped 6 bases, with 18 bases sitting between them. The length of the CDR3 is 16 residues. Using immunoSEQ multiplex PCR, the repertoire was profiled, and TCRdb retains in-frame clones only, with some absent. The sample has tens of thousands of clones, 94% seen once; the top ten hold approximately 5.9%. This sequence was found in a boy under two years old with a congenital heart defect but otherwise immunologically healthy. Sequencing was done on a sample of blood. This chain connects TRBV11-3 to TRBJ1-6; D is uncertain. CDR3 coding DNA: TGTGCCAGCAGTCTCATTGGGGAGGGCATTAATTCACCCCTCCACTTT. Translated, it gives CASSLIGEGINSPLHF.